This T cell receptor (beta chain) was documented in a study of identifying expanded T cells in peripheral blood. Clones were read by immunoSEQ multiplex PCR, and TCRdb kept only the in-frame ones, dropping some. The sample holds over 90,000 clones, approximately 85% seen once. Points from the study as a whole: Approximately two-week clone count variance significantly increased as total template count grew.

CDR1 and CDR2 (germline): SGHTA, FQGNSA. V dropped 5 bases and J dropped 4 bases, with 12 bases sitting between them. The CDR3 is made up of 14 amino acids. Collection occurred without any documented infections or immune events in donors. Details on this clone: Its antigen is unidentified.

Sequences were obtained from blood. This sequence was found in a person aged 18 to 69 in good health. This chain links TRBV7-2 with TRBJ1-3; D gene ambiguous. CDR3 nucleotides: TGTGCCAGCAGCCGTAACCCGGCAGGAAACACCATATATTTT. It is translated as CASSRNPAGNTIYF. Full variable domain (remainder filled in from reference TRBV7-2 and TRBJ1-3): GAGVSQSPSNKVTEKGKDVELRCDPISGHTALYWYRQSLGQGLEFLIYFQGNSAPDKSGLPSDRFSAERTGGSVSTLTIQRTQQEDSAVYLCASSRNPAGNTIYFGEGSWLTVV.